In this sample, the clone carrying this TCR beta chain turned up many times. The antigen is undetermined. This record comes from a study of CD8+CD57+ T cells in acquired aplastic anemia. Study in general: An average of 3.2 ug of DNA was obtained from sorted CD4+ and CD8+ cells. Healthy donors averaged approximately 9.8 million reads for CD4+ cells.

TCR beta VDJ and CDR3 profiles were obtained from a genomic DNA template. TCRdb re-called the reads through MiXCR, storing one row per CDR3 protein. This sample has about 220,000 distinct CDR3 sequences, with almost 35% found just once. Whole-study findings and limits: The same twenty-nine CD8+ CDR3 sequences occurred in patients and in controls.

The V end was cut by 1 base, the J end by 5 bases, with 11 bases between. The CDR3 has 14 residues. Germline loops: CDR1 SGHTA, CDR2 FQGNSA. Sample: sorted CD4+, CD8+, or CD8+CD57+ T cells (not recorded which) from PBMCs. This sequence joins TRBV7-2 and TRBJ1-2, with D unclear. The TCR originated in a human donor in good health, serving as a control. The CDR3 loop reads CASSLGSGRYGYTF. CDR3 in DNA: TGTGCCAGCAGCTTAGGAAGTGGGAGGTATGGCTACACCTTC.